The T cell receptor (beta chain) described here comes from a study of blood T cell repertoires in COVID-19 (TCRdb year 2020). As for the study more broadly: Samples from collaborators originated in the United States, Italy and Spain and spanned both the acute and convalescent phases of COVID-19. The prospective study material was composed of cDNA or gDNA derived from T cells, B-cell-depleted T cells, or PBMCs. Deeply sampled blood TCRbeta repertoires from subjects exposed to, actively infected with, or recovered from COVID-19 were included in the dataset. A freely available public database, intended as a resource for researchers studying the immune response to SARS-CoV-2, is where the repertoires were released. The samples were drawn from two sources: the first 160 participants of the ongoing ImmuneRACE study, and 1,254 subjects contributed by 6 global collaborators. The sample metadata nearly always contained a de-identified subject ID, COVID-19 status, age in years and sex. Where HLA class I and class II types were available, the types were taken from metadata supplied by the sample provider, not from assay-based typing. Beyond this particular receptor, the publication reports: How much clinical and demographic metadata was included differed by source and by participant, and the metadata was provided uncurated.

Collaborating institutions collected whole blood in K2EDTA tubes following their own protocols. For TCRbeta analysis, collaborator samples were shipped as frozen whole blood, as isolated PBMCs, or as DNA extracted from either sample type. TCRbeta CDR3 regions were amplified from genomic DNA by means of the immunoSEQ Assay, a bias-controlled multiplex PCR. In the source study's methods: Within the assay, amplification of reference gene primers was used to estimate how many nucleated cells each sample contained. To quantify the absolute abundance of each unique TCRbeta CDR3 rearrangement, sequence reads were collapsed and filtered. For each sample, productive Simpson clonality was calculated as the square root of Simpson's diversity index across productive rearrangements. In TCRdb, the immuneACCESS table is reduced to in-frame sequences with V and J assigned. These tables do not hold every clone; where another copy was compared, an unresolved V gene accounts for under half, and the others remain unexplained. From that table come the V and J calls and clone size; the DNA was used to work out D and trimming. This sample gives approximately 39,000 clones in total; approximately 94% of them show up just once. The ten top clones hold 3.5% to 4.5% of the sample.

CDR1 and CDR2, looked up from the germline V gene, are MGHRA and YSYEKL. The V end loses 4 bases and the J end loses 0 bases, and a stretch of 22 bases separates them. The CDR3 spans 19 residues, from the cysteine through the phenylalanine. The sequence is cut down to CDR3 DNA, 57 bases in frame from base 1. This clone was seen a single time. This clone's antigen is unknown. Base qualities were left out, and no much larger clone turns up one base away. This sequence was found in a human donor with active COVID-19. The donor label of this sample is uncertain. What was sequenced was peripheral blood. The chain employs TRBV4-1 and TRBJ1-3; the best D guess is TRBD1, with 6 bases matching. CDR3 loop: CASSPDSVPRRRSGNTIYF. The DNA sequence reads TGCGCCAGCAGCCCGGACAGTGTGCCTCGGAGACGCTCTGGAAACACCATATATTTT.